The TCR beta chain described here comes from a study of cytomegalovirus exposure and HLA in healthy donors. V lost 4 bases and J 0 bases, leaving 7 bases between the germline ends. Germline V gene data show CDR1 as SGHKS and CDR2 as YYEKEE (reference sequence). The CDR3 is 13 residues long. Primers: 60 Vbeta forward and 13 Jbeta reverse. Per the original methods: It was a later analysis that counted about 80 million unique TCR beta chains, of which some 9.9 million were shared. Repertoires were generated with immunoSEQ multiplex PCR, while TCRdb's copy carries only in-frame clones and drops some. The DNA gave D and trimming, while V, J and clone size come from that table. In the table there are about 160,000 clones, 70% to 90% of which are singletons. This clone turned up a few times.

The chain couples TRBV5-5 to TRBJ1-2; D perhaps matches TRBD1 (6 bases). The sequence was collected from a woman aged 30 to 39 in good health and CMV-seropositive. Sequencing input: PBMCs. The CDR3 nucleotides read TGTGCCAGCAGCCCAGGGGCTAACTATGGCTACACCTTC. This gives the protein CASSPGANYGYTF. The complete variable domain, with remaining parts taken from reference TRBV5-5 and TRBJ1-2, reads DAGVTQSPTHLIKTRGQQVTLRCSPISGHKSVSWYQQVLGQGPQFIFQYYEKEERGRGNFPDRFSARQFPNYSSELNVNALLLGDSALYLCASSPGANYGYTFGSGTRLTVV.